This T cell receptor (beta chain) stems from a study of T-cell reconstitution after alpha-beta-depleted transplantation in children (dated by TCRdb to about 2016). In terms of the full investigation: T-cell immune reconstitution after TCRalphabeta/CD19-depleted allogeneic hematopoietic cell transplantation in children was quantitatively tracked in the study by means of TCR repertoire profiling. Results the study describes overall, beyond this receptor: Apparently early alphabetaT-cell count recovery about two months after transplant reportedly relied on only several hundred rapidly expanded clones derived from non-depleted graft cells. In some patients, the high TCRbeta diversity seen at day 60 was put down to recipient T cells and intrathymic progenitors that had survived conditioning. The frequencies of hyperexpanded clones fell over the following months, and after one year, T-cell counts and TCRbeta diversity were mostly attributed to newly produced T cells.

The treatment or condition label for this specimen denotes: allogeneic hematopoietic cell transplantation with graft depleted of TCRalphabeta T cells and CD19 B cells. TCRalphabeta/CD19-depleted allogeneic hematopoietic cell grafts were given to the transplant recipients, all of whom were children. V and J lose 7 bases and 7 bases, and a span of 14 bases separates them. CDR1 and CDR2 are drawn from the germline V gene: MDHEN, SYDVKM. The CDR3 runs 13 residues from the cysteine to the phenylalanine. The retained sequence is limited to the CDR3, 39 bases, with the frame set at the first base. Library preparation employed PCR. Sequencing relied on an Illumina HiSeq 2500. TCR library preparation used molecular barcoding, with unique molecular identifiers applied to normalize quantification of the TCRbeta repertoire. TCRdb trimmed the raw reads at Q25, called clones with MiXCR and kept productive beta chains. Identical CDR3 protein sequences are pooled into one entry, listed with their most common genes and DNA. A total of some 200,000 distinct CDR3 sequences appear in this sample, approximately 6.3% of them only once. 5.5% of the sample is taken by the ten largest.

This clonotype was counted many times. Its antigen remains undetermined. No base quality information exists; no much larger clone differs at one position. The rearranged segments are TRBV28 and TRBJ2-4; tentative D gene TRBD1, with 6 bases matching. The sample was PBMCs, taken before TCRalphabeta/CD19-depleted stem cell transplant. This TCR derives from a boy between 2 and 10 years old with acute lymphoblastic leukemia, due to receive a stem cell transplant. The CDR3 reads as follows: CASKQGADNIQYF. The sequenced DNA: TGTGCCAGCAAACAGGGCGCAGATAACATTCAGTACTTC.